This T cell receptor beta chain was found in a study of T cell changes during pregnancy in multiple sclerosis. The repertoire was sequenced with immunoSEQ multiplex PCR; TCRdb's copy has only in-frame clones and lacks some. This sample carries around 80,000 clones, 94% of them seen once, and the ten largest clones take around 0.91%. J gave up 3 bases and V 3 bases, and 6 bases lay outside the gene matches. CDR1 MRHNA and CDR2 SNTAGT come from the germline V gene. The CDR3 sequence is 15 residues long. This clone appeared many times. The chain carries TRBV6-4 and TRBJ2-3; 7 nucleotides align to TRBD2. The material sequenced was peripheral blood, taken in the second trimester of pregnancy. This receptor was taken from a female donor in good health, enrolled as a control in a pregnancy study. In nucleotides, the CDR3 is TGTGCCAGCAGTGAGGGCGGGAGAGAAACAGATACGCAGTATTTT. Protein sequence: CASSEGGRETDTQYF.